The present T cell receptor (beta chain) was sequenced within a study of CD8 T cells in Susac syndrome. Reverse transcription of 0.5 to 1 ug RNA was performed with random hexamers. The CDR3 of TCR beta was amplified by immunoSEQ multiplex PCR across 54 Vbeta and 13 Jbeta. TCRdb called the immunoSEQ multiplex PCR reads again in MiXCR, with one record for every CDR3 protein. The sample has over 200,000 distinct CDR3 sequences, 95% seen once. Sequencing of TCR beta drew on CD8+ and CD4+ T cells from blood. It was treatment-naive patients with stable or active relapsing-remitting disease who made up the multiple sclerosis controls. Negative isolation yielded the CD8+ and CD4+ T cells, while FACS enriched the TEMRA cells. Source material: CD4+ T cells from PBMCs. The clonotype comes from a human donor with multiple sclerosis.

The CDR3 is CASSQETDTQYF. The CDR3 DNA is TGTGCCAGCAGCCAAGAAACAGATACGCAGTATTTT. The chain carries TRBV3-1 and TRBJ2-3; D is undetermined. In germline, CDR1 is LGHDT, CDR2 YNNKEL (reference sequence). The V gene lost 0 bases and the J gene lost 3 bases, with 1 base spanning the gap. The CDR3 runs 12 residues.